This T cell receptor (beta chain) was profiled in a study of shared clonotypes between healthy human individuals. Overall study findings and caveats: Clonotype sharing among donors, it was expected, would be affected by sequencing depth.

The CDR3 length is 12 residues. Looked up from germline, CDR1 is SGHVS and CDR2 is FNYEAQ. Deletions cut 6 bases from V and 2 bases from J, with 4 bases between. This clone was picked up a small number of times. Its antigen is undetermined. Assay used: immunoSEQ multiplex PCR; TCRdb lists only in-frame clones, some missing. The repertoire holds fewer than 550,000 clones, with approximately 79% as singletons. Donors comprised healthy HIV-negative adults lacking recent acute infections or vaccinations. The TCR sequence derives from a woman between 35 and 50 years old in good health. Some clones in this sample may be carry-over from other donors' samples. The sample comprised PBMCs. The V and J genes are TRBV7-6 and TRBJ2-2; D is ambiguous. The CDR3 here is CASRPNTGELFF. The DNA for the CDR3 is TGTGCCAGCAGACCAAACACCGGGGAGCTGTTTTTT. Full variable domain (remainder filled in from reference TRBV7-6 and TRBJ2-2): GAGVSQSPRYKVTKRGQDVALRCDPISGHVSLYWYRQALGQGPEFLTYFNYEAQQDKSGLPNDRFSAERPEGSISTLTIQRTEQRDSAMYRCASRPNTGELFFGEGSRLTVL.